This T cell receptor beta chain emerged from a study of OX40 agonist ivuxolimab in advanced cancers. In the study overall: Those treated in dose escalation had hepatocellular carcinoma, melanoma, renal cell cancer or head and neck cancer.

With regard to this clone: The antigen remains unidentified.

Researchers took blood at baseline, on cycle 4 day 1, and on cycle 7 day 1. Data came from immunoSEQ multiplex PCR; TCRdb stores just in-frame clones and leaves some out. The sample shows about 100,000 clones, under 95% of them seen only once. Whole-study findings and limits: Blood T cells, both CD4+ and CD8+, expanded clonally by week 6 at 0.1 to 3.0 mg/kg.

This receptor was obtained from an adult with an advanced solid tumor such as melanoma, head and neck, liver or kidney cancer. This sample comprised CD4+ or CD8+ T cells sorted from blood, obtained in a trial of the OX40 agonist ivuxolimab.

The CDR3, as DNA: TGTGCCAGCAGCTGGAGGGGGGCTAATGAAAAACTGTTTTTT. Its translation is CASSWRGANEKLFF. The V call is TRBV5-6, the J call TRBJ1-4; TRBD1 might be the D (6 bases). Germline CDR1 SGHDT, CDR2 YYEEEE. CDR3 length equals 14 residues. Trimming removed 3 bases at V and 3 bases at J, with 9 bases between.